The rows below give T cell receptor beta chains drawn from one sample of a study of T cell changes during pregnancy in multiple sclerosis. TCRdb's copy holds only in-frame clones and misses some; the assay was immunoSEQ multiplex PCR. The sample shows 25,000 to 35,000 clones, almost 90% of them seen only once. The sample here was CD4+ T cells from peripheral blood mononuclear cells, taken in the first trimester of pregnancy. The receptors derive from a female donor in good health, enrolled as a control in a pregnancy study. Each CDR3 is given with its conserved first and last residue. The order of the fields is V gene, J gene, clone size, D gene, CDR3 DNA, CDR3 protein. The D gene is left open where the match is weak. Some rows have no size entry. The others give once, few or many, or a class for an expanded clone.

>TRBV18|TRBJ2-5|once|.
TGTGCCAGCTCACCAAGAGGGTACCAAGAGACCCAGTACTTC
CASSPRGYQETQYF
>TRBV7-8|TRBJ2-1|.|TRBD1
TGTGCCAGCAGCCGACGACAGGGAACCAGTGAGCAGTTCTTC
CASSRRQGTSEQFF
>TRBV30|TRBJ2-3|.|TRBD2
TGTGCCTGGAGCCACTGGCGGGGGACCTCAGATACGCAGTATTTT
CAWSHWRGTSDTQYF
>TRBV5-4|TRBJ1-2|.|TRBD1
TGTGCCAGCAGCCCCACAGGGGGAACGCGGTTTTATGGCTACACCTTC
CASSPTGGTRFYGYTF
>TRBV7-3|TRBJ2-3|.|TRBD1
TGTGCCAGCAGCTCAGGACAGGGCAAAAGGGATACGCAGTATTTT
CASSSGQGKRDTQYF
>TRBV5-1|TRBJ1-3|.|.
TGCGCCAGCAGCTTGCGGGTGGCAGGGGCTGGAAACACCATATATTTT
CASSLRVAGAGNTIYF
>TRBV7-9|TRBJ2-5|.|.
TGTGCCAGCAGCTTGCGTTTTAGACAGGGAGGAGAGACCCAGTACTTC
CASSLRFRQGGETQYF
>TRBV10-3|TRBJ1-5|once|.
TGTGCCATCAGTGAGCCCAGCCAAGGGGGCAATCAGCCCCAGCATTTT
CAISEPSQGGNQPQHF
>TRBV11-1|TRBJ2-1|.|TRBD2
TGTGCCAGCAGCTTTACTAGCGGGGGGAGTGAGCAGTTCTTC
CASSFTSGGSEQFF
>TRBV18|TRBJ1-5|.|.
TGTGCCAGCTCACAGGGCGGGAATCAGCCCCAGCATTTT
CASSQGGNQPQHF
>TRBV5-1|TRBJ2-5|.|TRBD1
TGCGCCAGCAGCCCTGGACAGGGTCACCAAGAGACCCAGTACTTC
CASSPGQGHQETQYF
>TRBV4-1|TRBJ1-4|.|.
TGCGCCAGCAATCGAGGGGGGGGTGAAAAACTGTTTTTT
CASNRGGGEKLFF
>TRBV4-3|TRBJ1-1|once|TRBD1
TGCGCCAGCAGCCAAGTGACAGGGGGAATGAACACTGAAGCTTTCTTT
CASSQVTGGMNTEAFF
>TRBV27|TRBJ1-2|.|TRBD1
TGTGCCAGCAGGGGACAGGGGTCTGGCTACACCTTC
CASRGQGSGYTF
>TRBV4-2|TRBJ1-4|.|.
TGTGCCAGCAGCCAAGATCGGGGGTTCAGGGAAAAACTGTTTTTT
CASSQDRGFREKLFF
>TRBV10-3|TRBJ2-2|once|TRBD1
TGTGCCATCAGGTCCGGGACAGGGGATCCCGGGGAGCTGTTTTTT
CAIRSGTGDPGELFF
>TRBV14|TRBJ2-1|.|.
TGTGCCAGCAGCCAAGGCGGCAGGGGTATATGGAATGAGCAGTTCTTC
CASSQGGRGIWNEQFF
>TRBV4-2|TRBJ2-7|.|TRBD2
TGTGCCAGCAGCCAAGAAATTGTAGCGGGGGGTCCCTACGAGCAGTACTTC
CASSQEIVAGGPYEQYF
>TRBV5-1|TRBJ2-3|.|.
TGCGCCAGCACCCCGATTGGGCTAAACACAGATACGCAGTATTTT
CASTPIGLNTDTQYF
>TRBV29-1|TRBJ1-1|.|TRBD1
TGCAGCGTCCACCCCAGGGGGGTAGTCACTGAAGCTTTCTTT
CSVHPRGVVTEAFF
>TRBV25-1|TRBJ2-3|.|TRBD2
TGTGCCAGTCGGCGGGGGGGCTACACAGATACGCAGTATTTT
CASRRGGYTDTQYF
>TRBV19|TRBJ2-5|.|TRBD1
TGTGCCAGTAGTAGGGACCGGGACAGTCGAGAGACCCAGTACTTC
CASSRDRDSRETQYF
>TRBV19|TRBJ1-2|.|TRBD1
TGTGCCAGTAAGGGACAGGGGGGCGGAGGCTACACCTTC
CASKGQGGGGYTF
>TRBV5-4|TRBJ2-3|.|.
TGTGCCAGCAGCTTCGGTTGGGAGGTCACAGATACGCAGTATTTT
CASSFGWEVTDTQYF